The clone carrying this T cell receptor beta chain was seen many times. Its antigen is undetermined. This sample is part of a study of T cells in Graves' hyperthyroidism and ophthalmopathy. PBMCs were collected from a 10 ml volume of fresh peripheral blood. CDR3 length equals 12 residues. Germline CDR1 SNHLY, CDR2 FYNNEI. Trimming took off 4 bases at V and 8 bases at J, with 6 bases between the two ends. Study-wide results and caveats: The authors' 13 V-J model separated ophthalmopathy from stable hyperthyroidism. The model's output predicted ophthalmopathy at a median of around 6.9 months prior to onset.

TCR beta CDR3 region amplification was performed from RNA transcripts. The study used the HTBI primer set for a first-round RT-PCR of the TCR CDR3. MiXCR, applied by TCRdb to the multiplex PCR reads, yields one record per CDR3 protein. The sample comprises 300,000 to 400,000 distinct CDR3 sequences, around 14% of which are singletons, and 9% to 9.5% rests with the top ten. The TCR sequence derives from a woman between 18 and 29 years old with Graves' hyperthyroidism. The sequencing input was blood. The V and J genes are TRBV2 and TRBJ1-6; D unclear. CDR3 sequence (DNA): TGTGCCAGCAGTGTAGAACATTCACCCCTCCACTTT. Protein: CASSVEHSPLHF. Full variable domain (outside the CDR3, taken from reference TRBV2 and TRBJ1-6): EPEVTQTPSHQVTQMGQEVILRCVPISNHLYFYWYRQILGQKVEFLVSFYNNEISEKSEIFDDQFSVERPDGSNFTLKIRSTKLEDSAMYFCASSVEHSPLHFGNGTRLTVT.